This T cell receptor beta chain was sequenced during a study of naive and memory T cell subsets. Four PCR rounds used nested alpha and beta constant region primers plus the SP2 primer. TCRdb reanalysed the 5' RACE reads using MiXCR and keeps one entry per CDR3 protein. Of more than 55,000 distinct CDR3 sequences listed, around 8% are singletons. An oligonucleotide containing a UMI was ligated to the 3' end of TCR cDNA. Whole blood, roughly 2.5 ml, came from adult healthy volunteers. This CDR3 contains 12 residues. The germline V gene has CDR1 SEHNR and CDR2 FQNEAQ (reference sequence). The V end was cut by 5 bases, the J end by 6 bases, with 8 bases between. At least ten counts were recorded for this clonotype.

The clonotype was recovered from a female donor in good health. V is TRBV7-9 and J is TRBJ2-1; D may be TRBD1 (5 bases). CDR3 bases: TGTGCCAGCAGCAGTGACAGCAATGAGCAGTTCTTC. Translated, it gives CASSSDSNEQFF.